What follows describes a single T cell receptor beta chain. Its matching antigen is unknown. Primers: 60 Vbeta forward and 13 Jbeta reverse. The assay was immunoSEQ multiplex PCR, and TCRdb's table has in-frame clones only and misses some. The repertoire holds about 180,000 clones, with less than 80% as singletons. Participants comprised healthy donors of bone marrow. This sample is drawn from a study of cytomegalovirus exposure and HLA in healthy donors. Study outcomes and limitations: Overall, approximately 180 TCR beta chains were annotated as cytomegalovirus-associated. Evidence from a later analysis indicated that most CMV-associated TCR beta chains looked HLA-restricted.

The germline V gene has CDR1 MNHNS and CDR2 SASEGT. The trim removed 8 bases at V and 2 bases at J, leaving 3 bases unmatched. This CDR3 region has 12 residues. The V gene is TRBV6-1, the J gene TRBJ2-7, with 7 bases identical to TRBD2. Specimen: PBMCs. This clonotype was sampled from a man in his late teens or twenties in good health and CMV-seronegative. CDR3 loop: CASGRETYEQYF. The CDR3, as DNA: TGTGCCAGCGGGCGGGAGACCTACGAGCAGTACTTC.